A single sample gave rise to the 28 T cell receptor beta chains below, sequenced in a study of blood T cell repertoires in COVID-19. The data were produced by immunoSEQ multiplex PCR, yet TCRdb's version contains in-frame clones alone and is incomplete. In the table there are roughly 82,000 clones, about 86% of which are singletons. The specimen was peripheral blood. These receptors were taken from a woman aged 55 to 70 with acute or convalescent COVID-19.

The J gene is TRBJ1-2, the V gene TRBV6-5; D remains ambiguous. V was trimmed by 4 bases and J by 6 bases, leaving 12 bases between them. Per the germline V gene, CDR1 is MNHEY and CDR2 is SVGAGI. The CDR3 is 13 residues long. CDR3 sequence: CASSFAGIHGYTF. As DNA, the CDR3 is TGTGCCAGCAGTTTTGCGGGTATCCATGGCTACACCTTC.

The V gene is TRBV29-1, the J gene TRBJ1-5, with TRBD1 identical over 8 bases. This CDR3 is built from 13 residues. V shed 3 bases and J 3 bases; nucleotides not matched to a gene: 1. CDR1 is SQVTM and CDR2 is ANQGSEA in the germline V gene. CDR3 protein: CSVETGANQPQHF. CDR3 DNA sequence: TGCAGCGTTGAGACAGGGGCCAATCAGCCCCAGCATTTT.

The chain couples TRBV7-6 to TRBJ1-5, with TRBD1 matching over 9 bases. J was trimmed by 2 bases and V by 1 base; bases with no gene match: 3. The CDR3 consists of 16 residues. Germline V gives CDR1 SGHVS, CDR2 FNYEAQ. CDR3 loop: CASSLGTGAGNQPQHF. CDR3 sequence (DNA): TGTGCCAGCAGCTTAGGGACAGGGGCAGGCAATCAGCCCCAGCATTTT. Drawing the rest from reference TRBV7-6 and TRBJ1-5, the complete variable domain is GAGVSQSPRYKVTKRGQDVALRCDPISGHVSLYWYRQALGQGPEFLTYFNYEAQQDKSGLPNDRFSAERPEGSISTLTIQRTEQRDSAMYRCASSLGTGAGNQPQHFGDGTRLSIL.

The rearrangement joins TRBV9 to TRBJ2-2, with 8 bases fitting TRBD1. The V gene end was trimmed by 2 bases and the J gene end by 2 bases; junction bases not matched to a gene: 8. The CDR3 is 17 amino acids. Germline loops: CDR1 SGDLS, CDR2 YYNGEE. The CDR3 DNA sequence: TGTGCCAGCAGCGTCTCGTCCAGGGGGCGAAACACCGGGGAGCTGTTTTTT. It translates to CASSVSSRGRNTGELFF.

The chain has TRBV18 and TRBJ2-7; 7 bases match TRBD2. The J segment lost 0 bases and the V segment lost 3 bases, leaving 5 bases of the junction unmatched. Per germline, CDR1 KGHSH and CDR2 LQKENI. The CDR3 runs 15 residues. As DNA, the CDR3 is TGTGCCAGCTCACCGCAAGCGGGGAGCTCCTACGAGCAGTACTTC. It yields the protein CASSPQAGSSYEQYF.

The rearrangement uses TRBV3-1 (or the pseudogene TRBV3-2) and TRBJ1-4; D possibly corresponds to TRBD1 (6 bases). In germline, CDR1 is LGHDT, CDR2 YNNKEL (reference sequence). The V end was cut by 5 bases, the J end by 7 bases, with 11 bases between. The CDR3 spans 13 residues. The CDR3 nucleotides read TGTGCCAGCAGCTTAGGGGGGGGTGAAAAACTGTTTTTT. Protein sequence: CASSLGGGEKLFF.

The CDR3 DNA follows: TGTGCCAGCAGTCCACTCACCACCGGGGAGCTGTTTTTT. This translates into CASSPLTTGELFF. The J gene is TRBJ2-2, the V gene TRBV6-5, with D unresolved. The V gene's germline CDR1 is MNHEY and CDR2 SVGAGI. Trimming took off 5 bases at V and 4 bases at J, with 8 bases between the two ends. The CDR3 is made up of 13 amino acids.

Turning to this clone: At one end, the junction sequence differs from germline, possibly due to a read error. CDR3 sequence reads: CATSDPGGSTDTQYF. The CDR3 bases are TGTGCCACCAGTGATCCGGGGGGAAGCACGGATACGCAGTATTTT. This chain connects TRBV24-1 to TRBJ2-3; 7 nucleotides align to TRBD2. CDR1 is KGHDR, CDR2 SFDVKD, per germline. The CDR3 totals 15 residues.

V gene TRBV25-1 combines with J gene TRBJ1-2; D not certain. In germline, CDR1 is MGHDK, CDR2 SYGVNS. CDR3 length: 14 residues. Trimming took off 3 bases at V and 3 bases at J, with 11 bases between the two ends. The CDR3 spells CASSDLPGDYGYTF. The CDR3 DNA reads as TGTGCCAGCAGTGACCTCCCCGGGGACTATGGCTACACCTTC.

The rearrangement uses TRBV5-8 and TRBJ1-1; tentatively, D is TRBD1 (5 bases). This CDR3 comprises 19 residues. The germline CDR1 and CDR2 sequences are SGHTS and YDEGEE. V was trimmed by 2 bases and J by 5 bases, leaving 28 bases between them. CDR3 DNA sequence: TGTGCCAGCAGCTTTGGCCGATTGCGGGGGTTTATAGAGAGGACTGAAGCTTTCTTT. It translates to CASSFGRLRGFIERTEAFF.

This clone was picked up a small number of times. V usage is TRBV5-6 and J usage is TRBJ1-2; D ambiguous. Germline-derived CDR1 and CDR2 are SGHDT and YYEEEE. V lost 0 bases and J 4 bases, leaving 7 bases between the germline ends. The CDR3 covers 13 residues. The CDR3 DNA follows: TGTGCCAGCAGCTTGGCCAGACTCTATGGCTACACCTTC. Translated, it gives CASSLARLYGYTF.

The chain has TRBV11-3 and TRBJ2-1, with a weak D call TRBD2 (5 bases). Trimming removed 6 bases from V and 3 bases from J, with 15 bases in between. Germline-derived CDR1 and CDR2 are SGHNT and YENEEA. The CDR3 covers 15 residues. For the CDR3, the DNA is TGTGCCAGCAGTCCATACATTGGACTCTACAATGAGCAGTTCTTC. It specifies CASSPYIGLYNEQFF.

Only one count was recorded for this clone. V usage is TRBV29-1 and J usage is TRBJ1-3; no reliable D call. Trimming took 4 bases from V and 0 from J, leaving 13 bases between them. From germline, CDR1 is SQVTM and CDR2 ANQGSEA. This CDR3 spans 15 amino acids. CDR3: CSVGASPSSGNTIYF. CDR3 coding DNA: TGCAGCGTTGGGGCCTCCCCCTCCTCTGGAAACACCATATATTTT.

The V and J genes are TRBV6-5 and TRBJ2-7, with D possibly TRBD1 on 5 matching bases. V was pared by 1 base and J by 2 bases, with 12 bases between. CDR1 MNHEY and CDR2 SVGAGI come from the germline V gene. The CDR3 has 15 amino acids. Written as DNA, the CDR3 is TGTGCCAGCAGTTACTTCAGGGTGCCCCCCTACGAGCAGTACTTC. Its protein is CASSYFRVPPYEQYF.

The CDR3 reads CASSLGGGSTDTQYF. DNA of the CDR3: TGCGCCAGCAGCTTGGGAGGGGGAAGCACAGATACGCAGTATTTT. J is TRBJ2-3 and V is TRBV5-1; D may be TRBD1 (6 bases). The CDR3 covers 15 residues. The germline V gene encodes CDR1 SGHRS and CDR2 YFSETQ. Trimming pared 0 bases from V and 0 bases from J, leaving 8 bases between.

V usage is TRBV11-3 and J usage is TRBJ2-2; D unresolved. The germline V gene encodes CDR1 SGHNT and CDR2 YENEEA. The CDR3 loop spans 14 amino acids. V was cut by 5 bases and J by 4 bases, with 11 bases left in between. CDR3 loop: CASSAGVVTGELFF. CDR3 bases: TGTGCCAGCAGCGCTGGAGTGGTCACCGGGGAGCTGTTTTTT.

The chain joins TRBV9 to TRBJ1-5, with D hard to call. Germline V gene data show CDR1 as SGDLS and CDR2 as YYNGEE. V was shortened by 0 bases and J by 1 base, with 5 bases between the two germline ends. CDR3 length: 14 amino acids. The CDR3 DNA sequence: TGTGCCAGCAGCGTAGGAGGAAGCAATCAGCCCCAGCATTTT. It translates to CASSVGGSNQPQHF. Using reference TRBV9 and TRBJ1-5 for the parts outside the CDR3, the full variable domain is DSGVTQTPKHLITATGQRVTLRCSPRSGDLSVYWYQQSLDQGLQFLIQYYNGEERAKGNILERFSAQQFPDLHSELNLSSLELGDSALYFCASSVGGSNQPQHFGDGTRLSIL.

This clone was seen a single time. The CDR3 DNA follows: TGCGCCAGCAGCCAAACCCCGGGATATGAAAAACTGTTTTTT. This translates into CASSQTPGYEKLFF. The V and J genes are TRBV4-1 and TRBJ1-4; unclear D gene. V was shortened by 2 bases and J by 6 bases, with 10 bases between the two germline ends. This CDR3 spans 14 amino acids. Looked up from germline, CDR1 is MGHRA and CDR2 is YSYEKL.

This rearrangement joins TRBV5-5 to TRBJ1-1; 8 nucleotides agree with TRBD1. The CDR3 length is 15 residues. V lost 4 bases, J lost 3 bases, and 8 bases stayed unmatched. Germline CDR1 is SGHKS and CDR2 is YYEKEE (reference sequence). Here the CDR3 reads CASSRRTGSDTEAFF. The CDR3, as DNA: TGTGCCAGCAGCAGGAGGACAGGGTCCGACACTGAAGCTTTCTTT.

The chain combines TRBV10-2 with TRBJ1-1, with 11 bases matching TRBD1. With V trimmed by 7 bases and J by 6 bases, 4 bases remained unmatched. This CDR3 region has 13 residues. Germline V gene sequence: CDR1 WSHSY, CDR2 SAAADI. In nucleotides, the CDR3 is TGCGCCAGCAATCGGGACAGGGGGGCTGAAGCTTTCTTT. Protein product: CASNRDRGAEAFF.

This clone was seen only a few times. The chain has TRBV27 and TRBJ2-1; TRBD2 matches 14 bases. Germline V gene sequence: CDR1 MNHEY, CDR2 SMNVEV (reference sequence). Trimming removed 5 bases from V and 4 bases from J; junction bases left unmatched: 7. The CDR3 is made up of 17 amino acids. The chain's CDR3 is CASSTRLAGGTYNEQFF. CDR3 sequence (DNA): TGTGCCAGCAGTACACGACTAGCGGGGGGGACTTACAATGAGCAGTTCTTC.

The chain joins TRBV29-1 to TRBJ1-5, with 9 bases identical to TRBD1. J was trimmed by 2 bases and V by 4 bases; bases with no gene match: 0. This CDR3 comprises 13 residues. Germline V CDR1 and CDR2: SQVTM, ANQGSEA. The CDR3 spells CSVGDRGNQPQHF. Here the CDR3 DNA reads TGCAGCGTTGGGGACAGGGGCAATCAGCCCCAGCATTTT.

To note about this clone: The germline gene is not matched at one end of the junction; a read error may be the cause. The chain recombines TRBV11-3 with TRBJ2-5; D is unresolved. The germline gives CDR1 SGHNT, CDR2 YENEEA. There are 16 residues in the CDR3. The CDR3 coding sequence is TGTGCCAGCAGCCTAGAAAGCGAAAGCTTCCAAGAGACCCAGTACTTC. Protein: CASSLESESFQETQYF.

The chain has TRBV5-6 and TRBJ2-4; TRBD1 might be the D (6 bases). V was shortened by 4 bases and J by 9 bases, with 23 bases between the two germline ends. The germline V gene encodes CDR1 SGHDT and CDR2 YYEEEE. The CDR3 spans 16 residues. The CDR3: CASSPTGDQGIGIQYF. Here the CDR3 DNA reads TGTGCCAGCAGCCCCACCGGCGACCAGGGGATCGGCATTCAGTACTTC. The whole variable domain, remainder taken from reference TRBV5-6 and TRBJ2-4, is DAGVTQSPTHLIKTRGQQVTLRCSPKSGHDTVSWYQQALGQGPQFIFQYYEEEERQRGNFPDRFSGHQFPNYSSELNVNALLLGDSALYLCASSPTGDQGIGIQYFGAGTRLSVL.

The chain has TRBV3-1 (or the pseudogene TRBV3-2) and TRBJ1-2, with D tentatively TRBD1 (6 bases). The CDR3 sequence is 14 residues long. V gave up 0 bases and J gave up 4 bases, with 9 bases separating them. The germline V gene encodes CDR1 LGHDT and CDR2 YNNKEL (reference sequence). CDR3 sequence (DNA): TGTGCCAGCAGCCAAGAGGACAGTCGCTATGGCTACACCTTC. Its translation is CASSQEDSRYGYTF.

The chain is built from TRBV11-3 and TRBJ1-1, with TRBD1 identical over 9 bases. After removal of 3 bases from V and 2 bases from J, the junction contained 10 bases not matched to a gene. Germline V gene lookup returns CDR1 SGHNT and CDR2 YENEEA. The CDR3 has 17 amino acids. The CDR3 sequence: CASSLFGTGIGNTEAFF. As DNA, the CDR3 is TGTGCCAGCAGCTTGTTTGGGACAGGGATAGGTAACACTGAAGCTTTCTTT.

CDR3 amino acids: CASSQGAGGTPGPQHF. The DNA for the CDR3 is TGCGCCAGCAGCCAAGGGGCGGGAGGGACCCCCGGGCCCCAGCATTTT. The chain uses TRBV4-3 and TRBJ1-5; possibly TRBD1 for D (5 bases). In germline, CDR1 is LGHNA, CDR2 YSLEER. Trimming pared 1 base from V and 9 bases from J, leaving 19 bases between. The CDR3 sequence is 16 residues long.

This rearrangement joins TRBV28 to TRBJ2-5; D is perhaps TRBD2 (7 bases). The V and J ends lost 7 bases and 1 base respectively, with 19 bases between them. The CDR3 runs to 16 residues. Germline CDR1 MDHEN, CDR2 SYDVKM. CDR3 bases: TGTGCCAGCACTCCCCAAGGGGGAGGGTCCCAAGAGACCCAGTACTTC. Amino acids: CASTPQGGGSQETQYF.